This T cell receptor (beta chain) came from a study of cytomegalovirus exposure and HLA in healthy donors. A remark on this clone: Its antigen is not known.

Assay: immunoSEQ multiplex PCR; the TCRdb copy retains only in-frame clones and omits some. The sample gives 70,000 or so clones, less than 95% of which show up once; 1.5% to 2% is in the top ten. The study, taken as a whole, reports: Specific recognition of CMV antigens was confirmed in vitro for three chains (all CMV-associated). In a later analysis, first-cohort TCR clusters were found to tend to co-occur in the approximately 120 validation repertoires. According to the study, 150 to 200 TCR beta chains were cytomegalovirus-associated.

CDR1 is MNHNY, CDR2 SVGAGI, per germline (reference sequence). After removal of 5 bases from V and 5 bases from J, the junction contained 4 bases not matched to a gene. This CDR3 region has 14 residues. An approximately 120-subject validation cohort, separate from the roughly 700-subject first cohort, supplied the donors. V and J are TRBV6-6 and TRBJ1-1; 11 bases are a match to TRBD1. The TCR originated in a woman under 30 in good health and CMV-seropositive. The specimen was PBMCs. CDR3 residues: CASSRDRGWTEAFF. CDR3 nucleotides: TGTGCCAGCAGTCGGGACAGGGGGTGGACTGAAGCTTTCTTT.